The 21 T cell receptor beta chains given below trace back to one sample, sequenced in a study of CD8 T cells in Susac syndrome. The RNA input was roughly 0.45 to 1 ug, and it was reverse transcribed with random hexamers. TCRdb fed the immunoSEQ multiplex PCR reads into MiXCR, producing one record per CDR3 protein. The sample shows roughly 150,000 distinct CDR3 sequences, just under 95% of them seen only once. Sequencing was performed on CD8+ T cells from PBMCs. The receptors derive from a human donor with multiple sclerosis.

The J gene is TRBJ1-5, the V gene TRBV12-3 or TRBV12-4; no definite D call. V lost 3 bases and J lost 9, with 12 bases in between. CDR3 length equals 13 residues. CDR3: CASSLSLRRPQHF. CDR3 coding DNA: TGTGCCAGCAGTTTGAGTCTAAGGAGGCCCCAGCATTTT.

The V gene is TRBV25-1, the J gene TRBJ2-4; tentative D call: TRBD2 (6 bases). CDR3 length: 14 amino acids. Germline loops: CDR1 MGHDK, CDR2 SYGVNS. Trimming took off 1 base at V and 7 bases at J, with 11 bases between the two ends. For the CDR3, the DNA is TGTGCCAGCAGTGAATCGGGAGCAGGGAACATTCAGTACTTC. Translated: CASSESGAGNIQYF.

V is TRBV9 and J is TRBJ2-3, with TRBD2 as a possible D gene (6 bases). The V end was cut by 0 bases, the J end by 11 bases, with 10 bases between. This CDR3 contains 12 residues. Germline values: CDR1 SGDLS, CDR2 YYNGEE. CDR3 DNA: TGTGCCAGCAGCGTAGGAGGGCGGGGGCAGTATTTT. Amino acids: CASSVGGRGQYF.

CDR3 protein: CSASRARASGAFSYNEQFF. The DNA of the CDR3 is TGCAGTGCTAGCCGCGCTCGGGCTAGCGGGGCCTTCTCCTACAATGAGCAGTTCTTC. The V call is TRBV20-1, the J call TRBJ2-1; 9 nucleotides line up with TRBD2. The germline V gene encodes CDR1 DFQATT and CDR2 SNEGSKA (reference sequence). The CDR3 has 19 amino acids. Unmatched junction bases numbered 15, after V lost 3 bases and J lost 0 bases.

The rearrangement uses TRBV27 and TRBJ2-1; the match to TRBD1 covers 11 bases. V was pared by 5 bases and J by 2 bases, with 2 bases of the junction left unmatched. Germline CDR1 and CDR2: MNHEY and SMNVEV (reference sequence). The CDR3 is 15 amino acids. The CDR3 spells CASSQGQGAYNEQFF. For the CDR3, the DNA is TGTGCCAGCAGTCAGGGACAGGGGGCCTACAATGAGCAGTTCTTC.

This sequence joins TRBV12-3 or TRBV12-4 and TRBJ2-1; TRBD2 matches 7 bases. This CDR3 comprises 15 residues. V shed 4 bases and J 1 base; nucleotides not matched to a gene: 4. The chain's CDR3 is CASSSLAASYNEQFF. The CDR3 DNA reads TGTGCCAGCAGTTCGCTAGCGGCGTCCTACAATGAGCAGTTCTTC.

The V gene is TRBV9, the J gene TRBJ2-5; no clear D. V was trimmed by 0 bases and J by 3 bases, leaving 12 bases between them. CDR1 and CDR2 (germline): SGDLS, YYNGEE. The CDR3 contains 15 residues. CDR3 in DNA: TGTGCCAGCAGCGTAGCTGGCAGCCAGAAAGAGACCCAGTACTTC. This codes for CASSVAGSQKETQYF.

The rearrangement joins TRBV7-9 to TRBJ2-7; D unresolved. The CDR3 loop spans 13 amino acids. Trimming removed 4 bases from V and 5 bases from J, with 12 bases in between. The germline V gene has CDR1 SEHNR and CDR2 FQNEAQ (reference sequence). Here the CDR3 reads CASSSLAVHEQYF. The CDR3, as DNA: TGTGCCAGCAGCTCCTTGGCAGTCCACGAGCAGTACTTC.

The rearrangement uses TRBV7-9 and TRBJ1-2; D uncertain. From germline, CDR1 is SEHNR and CDR2 FQNEAQ (reference sequence). The CDR3 consists of 13 residues. V was cut by 4 bases and J by 2 bases, with 8 bases left in between. CDR3 nucleotides: TGTGCCAGCAGCTCTAACAAGAACTATGGCTACACCTTC. As protein: CASSSNKNYGYTF. Filled out from reference TRBV7-9 and TRBJ1-2, the complete variable domain reads DTGVSQNPRHKITKRGQNVTFRCDPISEHNRLYWYRQTLGQGPEFLTYFQNEAQLEKSRLLSDRFSAERPKGSFSTLEIQRTEQGDSAMYLCASSSNKNYGYTFGSGTRLTVV.

This rearrangement joins TRBV5-1 to TRBJ2-6; tentatively, D is TRBD1 (6 bases). This CDR3 has 17 residues. The V gene lost 5 bases and the J gene lost 2 bases, with 17 bases spanning the gap. Germline values: CDR1 SGHRS, CDR2 YFSETQ. CDR3 loop: CASSLEHRETGANVLTF. DNA of the CDR3: TGCGCCAGCAGTCTAGAACACAGGGAAACTGGGGCCAACGTCCTGACTTTC.

The gene calls are TRBV7-9 and TRBJ2-1, with TRBD1 matching over 10 bases. The CDR3 has 14 amino acids. Germline values: CDR1 SEHNR, CDR2 FQNEAQ (reference sequence). Trimming at V came to 9 bases and at J to 3 bases, leaving 5 bases not matched to a gene. This CDR3 is CASSRTGGYNEQFF. In nucleotides, the CDR3 is TGTGCCAGTTCAAGGACAGGGGGCTACAATGAGCAGTTCTTC.

The rearrangement uses TRBV20-1 and TRBJ2-7; D might be TRBD2 (7 bases). Trimming removed 1 base from V and 3 bases from J, with 19 bases in between. CDR1 and CDR2 (germline): DFQATT, SNEGSKA (reference sequence). This CDR3 region has 16 residues. The CDR3 sequence: CSARGGGARFIYEQYF. CDR3 sequence (DNA): TGCAGTGCTAGAGGTGGGGGGGCCAGATTTATCTACGAGCAGTACTTC.

V usage is TRBV20-1 and J usage is TRBJ2-7; 15 positions match TRBD2. Germline loops: CDR1 DFQATT, CDR2 SNEGSKA (reference sequence). Unmatched junction bases numbered 6, after V lost 6 bases and J lost 6 bases. The CDR3 consists of 14 residues. This CDR3 reads CSAGTSGGLSEQYF. The CDR3 DNA reads as TGCAGTGCCGGGACTAGCGGGGGGCTGAGCGAGCAGTACTTC.

This chain links TRBV5-1 with TRBJ1-4; 10 bases agree with TRBD1. Germline lookup yields CDR1 SGHRS and CDR2 YFSETQ. Trimming removed 5 bases from V and 7 bases from J; junction bases left unmatched: 8. This CDR3 is built from 15 residues. The CDR3 DNA follows: TGCGCCAGCAGTTCAGGGACAGGGGATAGTGAAAAACTGTTTTTT. Translated: CASSSGTGDSEKLFF.

The DNA of the CDR3 is TGTGCCAGCCGGCAAGGGGCAGGGACTTACACTGAAGCTTTCTTT. Protein: CASRQGAGTYTEAFF. The chain links TRBV7-9 to TRBJ1-1; tentative D call: TRBD1 (5 bases). V lost 8 bases to trimming and J lost 3 bases, with 19 bases between them. The CDR3 loop spans 15 amino acids. The V gene's germline CDR1 is SEHNR and CDR2 FQNEAQ (reference sequence).

The rearrangement links TRBV19 to TRBJ2-1; D gene unclear. This CDR3 is built from 15 residues. V was pared by 1 base and J by 0 bases, with 7 bases between. Germline V gives CDR1 LNHDA, CDR2 SQIVND (reference sequence). This CDR3 reads CASSIGESSYNEQFF. CDR3 sequence (DNA): TGTGCCAGTAGTATAGGTGAGAGCTCCTACAATGAGCAGTTCTTC.

This sequence joins TRBV12-3 or TRBV12-4 and TRBJ2-7; 7 bases agree with TRBD2. The CDR3 has 15 amino acids. Losses at the gene ends were 1 base for V and 7 bases for J; bases not matched to a gene: 10. CDR3 coding DNA: TGTGCCAGCAGTTTAGACGGGGAACTAGCGAGGGAGCAGTACTTC. This translates into CASSLDGELAREQYF.

The chain combines TRBV12-3 or TRBV12-4 with TRBJ2-5, with D possibly being TRBD1 (6 bases). The CDR3 sequence is 16 residues long. Trimming cost V 6 bases and J 2 bases, with 19 bases left between them. The CDR3 is CASSSRGHPIQETQYF. The CDR3 DNA sequence: TGTGCCAGCAGCTCCCGGGGACATCCTATACAAGAGACCCAGTACTTC.

This chain links TRBV6-5 with TRBJ1-4; 7 bases fit TRBD1. V trimming: 2 bases; J trimming: 10 bases; junction bases outside the gene matches: 10. The germline gives CDR1 MNHEY, CDR2 SVGAGI. This CDR3 region has 15 residues. The CDR3 DNA follows: TGTGCCAGCAGTTACGGCCCAGGGGGTGGTGGAAAACTGTTTTTT. It codes for CASSYGPGGGGKLFF.

The V and J genes are TRBV29-1 and TRBJ2-3; 7 bases align to TRBD1. The junction had 9 bases not matched to a gene; V was cut back by 5 bases and J by 7 bases. The length of the CDR3 is 13 residues. The germline gives CDR1 SQVTM, CDR2 ANQGSEA. CDR3 in amino acids: CSVLGQDFNTQYF. In nucleotides, the CDR3 is TGCAGCGTTCTCGGACAGGACTTTAATACGCAGTATTTT.

The chain is built from TRBV7-2 and TRBJ1-2; no clear D gene. CDR1 is SGHTA, CDR2 FQGNSA, per germline. The length of the CDR3 is 14 residues. Trimming cost V 1 base and J 2 bases, with 8 bases left between them. CDR3 amino acids: CASSLGRTNYGYTF. The DNA for the CDR3 is TGTGCCAGCAGCTTAGGCCGGACCAACTATGGCTACACCTTC.